The following is a T cell receptor beta chain sequence with its context. This table comes from immunoSEQ multiplex PCR, and its TCRdb copy is limited to in-frame clones, with some not included. The data show 150,000 to 200,000 clones, roughly nine tenths seen once. This sample was included in a study of blood T cell repertoires in COVID-19. About the research overall: The analysed material was cDNA or gDNA that came from T cells, B-cell-depleted T cells, or PBMCs.

Germline V gene lookup returns CDR1 GTSNPN and CDR2 SVGIG (reference sequence). Trimming stripped 2 bases from V and 4 bases from J, with 11 bases between. This CDR3 spans 13 amino acids. The chain recombines TRBV30 with TRBJ1-1, with D unresolved. This receptor was obtained from a man aged 18 to 30 who had recovered from COVID-19. Sequenced material: peripheral blood. The CDR3 coding sequence is TGTGCCTGGAGTACGGGAAAGGGCACTGAAGCTTTCTTT. This sequence encodes CAWSTGKGTEAFF.